This is a list of T cell receptor beta chains from one sample in a study of T cell responses to AZD1222 COVID-19 vaccine. Libraries were prepared by immunoSEQ multiplex PCR; TCRdb keeps only in-frame clonotypes and omits some of them. The sample carries around 110,000 clones, 85% to 95% recorded once. The sample was peripheral blood, taken on day 0 of AZD1222 vaccination. These receptors originate from an adult in good health. Each CDR3 is given with its conserved first and last residue.

V	J	CDR3
TRBV10-1	TRBJ2-3	CASSGSGELIIDTQYF
TRBV10-3	TRBJ1-4	CAISEGEGKLFF
TRBV6-1	TRBJ1-5	CASSEVAGRYSNQPQHF
TRBV7-2	TRBJ2-5	CASSSAGTSQETQYF
TRBV5-6	TRBJ1-1	CASSWGTENTEAFF
TRBV10-1	TRBJ2-4	CASSLRGANGYF
TRBV3-1/TRBV3-2	TRBJ1-5	CASSQNPAGGSNQPQHF
TRBV3-1/TRBV3-2	TRBJ1-5	CASSLNRGTNQPQHF
TRBV7-2	TRBJ1-3	CASSLVAGNTIYF
TRBV7-9	TRBJ1-1	CASSATTGGGAFF
TRBV18	TRBJ1-6	CASSPGQALHF
TRBV7-9	TRBJ1-1	CASRRGNTEAFF
TRBV5-1	TRBJ1-4	CASSDGTDNEKLFF
TRBV19	TRBJ2-1	CASSIARALERGQEQFF
TRBV27	TRBJ1-5	CASSFPPTGGSNQPQHF
TRBV6-5	TRBJ1-4	CASRGQGSEKLFF
TRBV6-1	TRBJ1-4	CASSEIGPGNEKLFF
TRBV7-9	TRBJ1-1	CASSLFEGMNTEAFF
TRBV24-1	TRBJ2-7	CATSDSRTYEQYF
TRBV28	TRBJ2-1	CASKTSGRYNEQFF
TRBV11-2	TRBJ2-7	CASSLDLYEQYF
TRBV9	TRBJ1-4	CASSVGSGWDEKLFF
TRBV9	TRBJ2-3	CASSERLAGISDTQYF
TRBV27	TRBJ1-5	CASSSLGTGYQPQHF
TRBV7-9	TRBJ2-1	CASSLGLGGRISNEQFF
TRBV20-1	TRBJ2-1	CSASRAGDLYNEQFF
TRBV5-5	TRBJ2-7	CASSINRGASYEQYF
TRBV12-3/TRBV12-4	TRBJ1-2	CASSLTGDYGYTF
TRBV27	TRBJ1-2	CASSLFGQGGGYTF
TRBV11-3	TRBJ2-1	CASSLDRNEQFF
TRBV6-5	TRBJ2-1	CASSPSYNEQFF
TRBV3-1/TRBV3-2	TRBJ1-5	CASTGADSNQPQHF
TRBV5-1	TRBJ2-2	CASSLLGEGSTGELFF
TRBV7-3	TRBJ2-3	CASSPSGATDTQYF
TRBV15	TRBJ2-1	CATSRDELGLAAYNEQFF
TRBV20-1	TRBJ2-7	CSASVGVAGDPAYEQYF
TRBV3-1/TRBV3-2	TRBJ1-2	CASSPWDRNYGYTF
TRBV9	TRBJ2-1	CASSLLTSPEQFF
TRBV11-2	TRBJ2-7	CASSLVQGAFYEQYF
TRBV2	TRBJ1-5	CASDPASSNQPQHF
TRBV5-1	TRBJ1-4	CASSLAGTVNEKLFF
TRBV7-9	TRBJ1-1	CASSYGMADTEAFF
TRBV5-1	TRBJ2-3	CASSFLPLGGTDTQYF
TRBV12-3/TRBV12-4	TRBJ2-7	CASSTLPRGEQYF
TRBV27	TRBJ2-1	CASSTTSGPLNDEQFF
TRBV6-5	TRBJ1-1	CASSIRGTEAFF
TRBV5-1	TRBJ1-2	CASRTRLNYGYTF
TRBV24-1	TRBJ2-2	CATSDRDSYTGELFF
TRBV30	TRBJ2-7	CAWDSPYEQYF
TRBV27	TRBJ1-1	CASSWGGGTEAFF